The clone carrying this T cell receptor (beta chain) appeared a few times. Its specificity is not known. This entry comes from a study of T cell repertoires in cytomegalovirus infection. Study at large: Newly reported HLA-C-restricted and thoroughly characterized HLA-B-restricted CMV epitopes were employed. Regarding the study as a whole: Based on cumulative public TCR beta family frequency, carriers of CMV plus the relevant HLA were identified.

MiXCR, applied by TCRdb to the reads, yields one record per CDR3 protein. The sample holds 250,000 to 400,000 distinct CDR3 sequences, roughly 25% seen once. The CDR3 is 15 amino acids. Germline V gives CDR1 MNHEY, CDR2 SVGAGI. Trimming took off 6 bases at V and 1 base at J, with 16 bases between the two ends. This TCR was sampled from a human donor in good health (CMV status not recorded). Some clones in this sample may be carry-over from other donors' samples. The sample in question was cultured PBMCs, obtained from culture after CMV antigen stimulation. This chain uses TRBV6-5 with TRBJ2-7; maybe TRBD1 (6 bases). In nucleotides, the CDR3 is TGTGCCAGCAGAAGGACAGTTTCTGGGTCCTACGAGCAGTACTTC. Translation gives CASRRTVSGSYEQYF.